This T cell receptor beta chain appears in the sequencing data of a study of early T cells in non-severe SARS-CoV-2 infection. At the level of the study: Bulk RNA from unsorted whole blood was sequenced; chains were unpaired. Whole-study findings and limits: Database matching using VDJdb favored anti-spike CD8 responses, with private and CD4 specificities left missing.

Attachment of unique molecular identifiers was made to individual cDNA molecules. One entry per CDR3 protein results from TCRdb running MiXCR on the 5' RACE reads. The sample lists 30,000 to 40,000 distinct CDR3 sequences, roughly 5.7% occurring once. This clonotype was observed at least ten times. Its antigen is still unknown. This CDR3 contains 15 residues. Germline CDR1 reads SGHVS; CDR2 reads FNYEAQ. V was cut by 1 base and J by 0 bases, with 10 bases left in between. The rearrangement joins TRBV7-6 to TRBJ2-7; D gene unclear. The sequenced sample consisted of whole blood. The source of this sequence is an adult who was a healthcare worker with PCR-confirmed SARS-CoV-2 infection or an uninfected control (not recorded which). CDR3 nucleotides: TGTGCCAGCAGCTTAGGCCCAGGCTCCTCCTACGAGCAGTACTTC. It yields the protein CASSLGPGSSYEQYF.